This note documents a single T cell receptor (beta chain) sequence. No cognate antigen has been identified for it. No much larger clone is present one base from it, and per-base qualities are unavailable. Libraries of naive CD8 T cells were generated from roughly 21,000 to 960,000 sorted cells, with 10%, 30% or 50% of the purified RNA used. Naive CD8 T cells, defined as CD8+CD4-CCR7+CD45RA+, were FACS-sorted into RLT Plus buffer on a BD FACSAria II. To test detection sensitivity, Jurkat RNA equivalent to about eleven TCR copies was spiked into samples of about 18,000-1,000,000 naive CD8 T cells. CD8 T cells were enriched using RosetteSep CD8+ T Cell Enrichment Cocktail and Ficoll-Paque, and the enriched cells then underwent ACK red cell lysis. The germline V gene encodes CDR1 MNHEY and CDR2 SVGEGT. The CDR3 goes from the cysteine to the phenylalanine over 14 residues. The sequence is cut down to CDR3 DNA, 42 bases in frame from base 1. Clipping removes 7 bases from V and 4 bases from J, with 10 as the unmatched junction base count.

Library creation used PCR. The instrument given in TCRdb is NextSeq 500. Preparation of bulk TCR libraries followed a previously described approach, with the TCR primers listed in Table S5. The Qiagen AllPrep DNA/RNA kit was used to purify total RNA. Before analysis, reads from multiple sequencing runs of one library were combined. Concerning the study's data processing: Reads were retained only if their TCR constant sequence matched exactly, and those retained reads were trimmed to 150 nt and grouped according to their 12-nt molecular barcodes. Reads in each barcode group were sub-clustered using a 15% Levenshtein threshold, and a quality-weighted consensus sequence was built for each RNA molecule. Non-functional sequences were filtered out, along with any lower-count sequence sitting one edit away from another sequence. On the basis of fitting two negative binomial distributions, barcode sub-clusters with fewer than 20% of the maximum read count were discarded. TCRdb applied fastp at Q25 and MiXCR to the public reads, then kept only in-frame beta chains. Records with the same CDR3 protein are collapsed into one entry carrying the most frequent genes and DNA. The V and J calls were not made by the authors but by TCRdb's processing. The sample table lists about 86,000 distinct CDR3 sequences, 20% to 25% of them with a count of one. 0.78% of the sample lies in the top ten.

This specimen belongs to a study of molecular identifiers for immune sequencing clone quantification (dated by TCRdb to between 2017 and 2018). For the wider study: In a replicate experiment, RNA from roughly 21,000 or 96,000 naive CD8 T cells was split into five aliquots, four of which were sequenced. This methods study used CD8 T cells to benchmark TCR RNA copy counting and molecular-identifier clustering-based TCR repertoire sequencing (MIDCIRS).

Results and caveats for the whole study, not just this receptor: Modeling gave around 3.3 recovered TCR RNA copies per cell versus about 10 by digital PCR, implying approximately 30% capture efficiency. The sizes of highly expanded clones could end up underestimated when identical TCR molecules share a barcode. Naive libraries contained spiked-in Jurkat TCR RNA (10 copies' worth), which is not part of the donor repertoire. In CMV-specific effector cells, clones with more than 20 RNA copies contained over 99% of molecules, whereas in naive cells such clones contained under 1% of molecules. Without barcode sub-clustering, chimeric consensus sequences inflated TCR diversity; chimeras reached as high as 47%. Spiked-in Jurkat TCR RNA equivalent to a single cell was reported to be detectable even among more than 900,000 naive CD8 T cells.

Here the chain combines TRBV6-2 or TRBV6-3 and TRBJ2-7; 7 of the junction bases match TRBD1. Sequencing was performed on naive CD8+ T cells from blood, with Jurkat cell RNA spiked in. The cell subset or site label on this specimen signifies: FACS-sorted CD8+CD4-CCR7+CD45RA+ naive T cells. The clonotype was recovered from a human donor in good health. Some libraries in this study had Jurkat cell RNA spiked in. The CDR3 loop reads CASILQGRPYEQYF. At the DNA level, the sequence is TGTGCCAGCATCCTACAGGGGCGCCCTTACGAGCAGTACTTC.